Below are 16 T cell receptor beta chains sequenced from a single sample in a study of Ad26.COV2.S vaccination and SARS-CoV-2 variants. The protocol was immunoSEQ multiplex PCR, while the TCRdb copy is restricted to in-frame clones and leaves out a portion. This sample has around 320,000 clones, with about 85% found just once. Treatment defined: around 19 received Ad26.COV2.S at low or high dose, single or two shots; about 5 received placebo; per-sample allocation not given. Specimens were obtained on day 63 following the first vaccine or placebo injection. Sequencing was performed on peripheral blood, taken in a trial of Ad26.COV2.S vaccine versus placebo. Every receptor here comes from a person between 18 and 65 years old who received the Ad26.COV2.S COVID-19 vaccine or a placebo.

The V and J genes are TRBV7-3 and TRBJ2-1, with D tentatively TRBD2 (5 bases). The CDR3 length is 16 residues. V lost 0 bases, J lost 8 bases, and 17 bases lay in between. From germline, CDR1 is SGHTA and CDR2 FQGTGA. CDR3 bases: TGTGCCAGCAGCTTAACGATTGGATCTAGCAGCCATGAGCAGTTCTTC. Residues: CASSLTIGSSSHEQFF.

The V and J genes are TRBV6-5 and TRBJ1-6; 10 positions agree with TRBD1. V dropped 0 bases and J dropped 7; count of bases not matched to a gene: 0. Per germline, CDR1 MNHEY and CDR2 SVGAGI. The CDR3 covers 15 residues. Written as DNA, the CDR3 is TGTGCCAGCAGTTACTCGGGACAGGGGAATTCACCCCTCCACTTT. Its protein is CASSYSGQGNSPLHF.

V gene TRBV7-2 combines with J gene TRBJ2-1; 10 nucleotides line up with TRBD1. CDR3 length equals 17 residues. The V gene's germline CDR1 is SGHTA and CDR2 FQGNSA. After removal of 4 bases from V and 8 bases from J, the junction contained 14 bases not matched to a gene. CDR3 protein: CASSYAFPGQGFDEQFF. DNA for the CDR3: TGTGCCAGCAGCTATGCTTTTCCGGGACAGGGGTTCGATGAGCAGTTCTTC.

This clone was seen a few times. The CDR3, as DNA: TGTGCCAGCAGCGTATCGGGTAGCTATTTAGGTACTGGAAACACCATATATTTT. Protein: CASSVSGSYLGTGNTIYF. V gene TRBV9 combines with J gene TRBJ1-3; D is undetermined. This CDR3 contains 18 residues. CDR1 is SGDLS and CDR2 is YYNGEE in the germline V gene. The V end lost 1 base, the J end lost 2 bases, and 19 bases lay between the germline ends.

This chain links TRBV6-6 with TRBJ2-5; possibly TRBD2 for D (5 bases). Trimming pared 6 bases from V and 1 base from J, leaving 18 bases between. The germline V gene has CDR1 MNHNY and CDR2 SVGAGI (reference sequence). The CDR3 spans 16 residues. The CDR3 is CASRKGVTAGQETQYF. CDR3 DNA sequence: TGTGCCAGCAGGAAGGGAGTAACGGCGGGCCAAGAGACCCAGTACTTC.

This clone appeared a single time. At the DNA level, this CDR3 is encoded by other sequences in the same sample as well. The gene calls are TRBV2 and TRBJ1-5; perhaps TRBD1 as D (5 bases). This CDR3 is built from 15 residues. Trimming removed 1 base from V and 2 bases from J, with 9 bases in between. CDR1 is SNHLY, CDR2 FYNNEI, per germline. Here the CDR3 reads CASSEGRGGNQPQHF. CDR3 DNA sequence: TGTGCCAGCAGTGAAGGGAGAGGGGGCAATCAGCCCCAGCATTTT.

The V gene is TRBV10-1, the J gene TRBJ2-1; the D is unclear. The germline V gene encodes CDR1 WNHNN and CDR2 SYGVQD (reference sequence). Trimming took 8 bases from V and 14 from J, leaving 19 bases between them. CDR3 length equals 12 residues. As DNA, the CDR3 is TGCGCCAGCTACGAACGGGCTGCCCGAAAGTTCTTC. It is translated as CASYERAARKFF.

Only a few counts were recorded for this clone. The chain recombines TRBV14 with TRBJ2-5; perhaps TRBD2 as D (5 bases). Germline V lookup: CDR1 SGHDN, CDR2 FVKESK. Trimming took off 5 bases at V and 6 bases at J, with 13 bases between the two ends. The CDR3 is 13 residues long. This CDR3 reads CASSAGADQTQYF. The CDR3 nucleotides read TGTGCCAGCAGCGCGGGCGCAGACCAGACCCAGTACTTC.

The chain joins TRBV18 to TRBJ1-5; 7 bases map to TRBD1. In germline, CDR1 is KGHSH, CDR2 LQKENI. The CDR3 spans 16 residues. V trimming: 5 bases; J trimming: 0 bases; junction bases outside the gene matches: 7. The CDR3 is CASSAGTAHSNQPQHF. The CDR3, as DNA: TGTGCCAGCTCAGCTGGGACAGCACATAGCAATCAGCCCCAGCATTTT.

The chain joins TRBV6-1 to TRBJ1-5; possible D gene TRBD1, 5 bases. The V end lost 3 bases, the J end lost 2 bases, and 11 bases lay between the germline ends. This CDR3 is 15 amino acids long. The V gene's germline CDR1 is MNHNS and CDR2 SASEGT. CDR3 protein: CASSEGVLGNQPQHF. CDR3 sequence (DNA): TGTGCCAGCAGTGAGGGGGTTTTGGGCAATCAGCCCCAGCATTTT.

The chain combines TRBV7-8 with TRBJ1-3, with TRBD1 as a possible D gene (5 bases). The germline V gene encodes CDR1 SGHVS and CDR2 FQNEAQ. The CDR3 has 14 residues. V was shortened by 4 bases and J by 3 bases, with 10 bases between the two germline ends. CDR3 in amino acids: CASSSTRVGNTIYF. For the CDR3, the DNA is TGTGCCAGCAGCTCAACCAGGGTTGGAAACACCATATATTTT.

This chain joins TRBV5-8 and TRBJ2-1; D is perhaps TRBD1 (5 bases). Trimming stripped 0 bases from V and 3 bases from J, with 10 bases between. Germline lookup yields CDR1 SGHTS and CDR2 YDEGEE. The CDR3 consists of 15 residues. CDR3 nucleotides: TGTGCCAGCAGCTTGGGACAGTCCGGCTACAATGAGCAGTTCTTC. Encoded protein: CASSLGQSGYNEQFF.

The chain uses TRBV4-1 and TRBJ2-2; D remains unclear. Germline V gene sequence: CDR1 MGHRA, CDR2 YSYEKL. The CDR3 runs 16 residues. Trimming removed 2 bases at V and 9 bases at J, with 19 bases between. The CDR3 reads CASSQPLRHTFRELFF. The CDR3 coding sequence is TGCGCCAGCAGCCAACCCTTGCGCCATACATTCCGGGAGCTGTTTTTT.

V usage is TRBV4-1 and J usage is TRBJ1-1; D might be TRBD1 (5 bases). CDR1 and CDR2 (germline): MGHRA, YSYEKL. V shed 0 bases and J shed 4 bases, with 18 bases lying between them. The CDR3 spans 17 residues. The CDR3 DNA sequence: TGCGCCAGCAGCCAAGAGAGGCTGGCAGGGCCGGTCACTGAAGCTTTCTTT. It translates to CASSQERLAGPVTEAFF.

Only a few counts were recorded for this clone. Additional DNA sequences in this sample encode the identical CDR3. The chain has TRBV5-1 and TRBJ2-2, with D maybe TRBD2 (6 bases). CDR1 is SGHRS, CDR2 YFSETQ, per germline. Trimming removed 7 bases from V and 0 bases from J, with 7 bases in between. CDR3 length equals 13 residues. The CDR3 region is CASRGTNTGELFF. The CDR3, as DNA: TGCGCCAGCCGGGGGACGAACACCGGGGAGCTGTTTTTT.

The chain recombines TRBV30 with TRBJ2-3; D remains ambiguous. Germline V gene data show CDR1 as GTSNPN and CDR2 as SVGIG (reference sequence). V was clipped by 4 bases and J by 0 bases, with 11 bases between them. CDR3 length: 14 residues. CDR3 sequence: CAWTWDFSTDTQYF. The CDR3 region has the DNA TGTGCCTGGACTTGGGATTTCAGCACAGATACGCAGTATTTT.